Each of the 26 T cell receptor beta chains below was sequenced from the same sample in a study of cytomegalovirus exposure and HLA in healthy donors. Amplification used 60 Vbeta primers and 13 Jbeta primers. Some clones are missing from TCRdb's copy, which holds only in-frame ones; the method was immunoSEQ multiplex PCR. Among about 270,000 clones listed, around 65% were seen once. Sample: PBMCs. The source of these receptors is a female donor in good health and CMV-seronegative.

This rearrangement joins TRBV9 to TRBJ2-1; 8 positions agree with TRBD2. V was clipped by 0 bases and J by 6 bases; unmatched bases: 11. The CDR3 contains 17 residues. Germline V gene data show CDR1 as SGDLS and CDR2 as YYNGEE. The CDR3 reads CASSVAHQLADINEQFF. The CDR3 DNA reads as TGTGCCAGCAGCGTAGCTCATCAACTAGCGGACATCAATGAGCAGTTCTTC.

The genes are TRBV5-1 and TRBJ2-7; TRBD1 aligns across 7 bases. Per the germline V gene, CDR1 is SGHRS and CDR2 is YFSETQ. CDR3 size: 14 residues. The V and J ends lost 4 bases and 2 bases, in that order; junction bases with no gene match: 6. CDR3: CASSTGQVPYEQYF. The CDR3 coding sequence is TGCGCCAGCAGCACTGGACAGGTTCCCTACGAGCAGTACTTC.

The chain links TRBV15 to TRBJ1-2, with TRBD1 identical over 7 bases. The CDR3 length is 17 residues. Looked up from germline, CDR1 is LNHNV and CDR2 is YYDKDF (reference sequence). V shed 3 bases and J 2 bases; nucleotides not matched to a gene: 12. In DNA form, the CDR3 reads TGTGCCACCAGCAGTCTCGTCGACACACAGGGGAACTATGGCTACACCTTC. This codes for CATSSLVDTQGNYGYTF.

V gene TRBV6-6 combines with J gene TRBJ2-1, with 8 bases that match TRBD1. Germline CDR1 reads MNHNY; CDR2 reads SVGAGI (reference sequence). The V gene end was trimmed by 4 bases and the J gene end by 7 bases; junction bases not matched to a gene: 6. The CDR3 spans 14 residues. The CDR3 DNA sequence: TGTGCCAGCAGTTGGACAGGGAGCCGGAATGAGCAGTTCTTC. Its protein is CASSWTGSRNEQFF.

The rearrangement uses TRBV6-5 and TRBJ2-3; possibly TRBD2 for D (5 bases). Per the germline V gene, CDR1 is MNHEY and CDR2 is SVGAGI. V gave up 7 bases and J gave up 2 bases, with 10 bases separating them. This CDR3 is 13 amino acids long. The CDR3 nucleotides read TGTGCCAGCACACCCCGGGACACAGATACGCAGTATTTT. As protein: CASTPRDTDTQYF.

V is TRBV27 and J is TRBJ2-7, with D possibly being TRBD2 (6 bases). The germline V gene has CDR1 MNHEY and CDR2 SMNVEV (reference sequence). V was cut by 6 bases and J by 3 bases, with 15 bases left in between. The CDR3 is 14 amino acids. The CDR3: CASSVLGGRYEQYF. CDR3 DNA: TGTGCCAGCAGCGTCCTGGGAGGCCGCTACGAGCAGTACTTC.

This clone came up a few times. The gene calls are TRBV6-4 and TRBJ2-7, with 7 bases fitting TRBD1. CDR3 length equals 13 residues. J gave up 1 base and V 9 bases, and 6 bases lay outside the gene matches. CDR1 MRHNA and CDR2 SNTAGT come from the germline V gene. The CDR3 DNA reads as TGTGCCAGTCCGACAGGGCTTTCCTACGAGCAGTACTTC. Translation: CASPTGLSYEQYF.

The chain uses TRBV29-1 and TRBJ1-2, with a possible D match to TRBD1 (5 bases). Trimming stripped 3 bases from V and 4 bases from J, with 9 bases between. Germline CDR1 and CDR2: SQVTM and ANQGSEA. The CDR3 has 12 residues. The CDR3 nucleotides read TGCAGCGTTGACAGGGAGGTCTATGGCTACACCTTC. This encodes CSVDREVYGYTF. The full variable domain, rest sourced from reference TRBV29-1 and TRBJ1-2, is SAVISQKPSRDICQRGTSLTIQCQVDSQVTMMFWYRQQPGQSLTLIATANQGSEATYESGFVIDKFPISRPNLTFSTLTVSNMSPEDSSIYLCSVDREVYGYTFGSGTRLTVV.

V and J are TRBV5-5 and TRBJ1-4, with D maybe TRBD1 (6 bases). The CDR3 contains 14 residues. The germline V gene encodes CDR1 SGHKS and CDR2 YYEKEE (reference sequence). V dropped 7 bases and J dropped 0 bases, with 10 bases sitting between them. The CDR3 bases are TGTGCCAGCTGTAGGACAGCAACTAATGAAAAACTGTTTTTT. Translated, it gives CASCRTATNEKLFF.

The sample holds a few counts of this clone. V and J are TRBV5-6 and TRBJ1-5, with D possibly TRBD1 on 5 matching bases. V gave up 5 bases and J gave up 5 bases, with 17 bases separating them. CDR1 is SGHDT and CDR2 is YYEEEE in the germline V gene. The CDR3 spans 15 residues. The CDR3, as DNA: TGTGCCAGCAGTCCAGAACACGACAGATATCAGCCCCAGCATTTT. Amino acid sequence: CASSPEHDRYQPQHF.

This chain joins TRBV5-4 and TRBJ2-5; 12 nucleotides line up with TRBD2. Germline loops: CDR1 SGHNT, CDR2 YYREEE (reference sequence). This CDR3 is built from 16 residues. After removal of 2 bases from V and 4 bases from J, the junction contained 6 bases not matched to a gene. The CDR3 region has the DNA TGTGCCAGCAGCTTAGGACTAGCGGGAACTGCAGAGACCCAGTACTTC. Translating gives CASSLGLAGTAETQYF.

The chain couples TRBV11-1 to TRBJ2-7; TRBD1 agrees at 8 bases. The trim removed 5 bases at V and 4 bases at J, leaving 7 bases unmatched. Germline V gene lookup returns CDR1 SGHAT and CDR2 FQDESV (reference sequence). CDR3 length: 14 residues. The CDR3 loop is CASSDRGRPYEQYF. DNA for the CDR3: TGTGCCAGCAGCGACAGGGGTCGTCCATACGAGCAGTACTTC.

This rearrangement joins TRBV10-2 to TRBJ2-3, with D perhaps matching TRBD2 (7 bases). The CDR3 covers 17 residues. Trimming took 6 bases from V and 3 from J, leaving 22 bases between them. Germline V gene lookup returns CDR1 WSHSY and CDR2 SAAADI. The CDR3 DNA sequence: TGCGCCAGCAGCGGGGGGAGGGGGGACGCGGGGACAGATACGCAGTATTTT. The encoded protein is CASSGGRGDAGTDTQYF.

The rearrangement joins TRBV6-6 to TRBJ2-1; 7 bases are a match to TRBD2. J was trimmed by 5 bases and V by 0 bases; bases with no gene match: 4. This CDR3 comprises 15 residues. The V gene's germline CDR1 is MNHNY and CDR2 SVGAGI (reference sequence). The CDR3 protein is CASSYSRLADNEQFF. CDR3 in DNA: TGTGCCAGCAGTTACTCGAGGCTAGCGGACAATGAGCAGTTCTTC.

The chain links TRBV11-2 to TRBJ2-7; 7 bases agree with TRBD2. This CDR3 comprises 15 residues. The trim removed 2 bases at V and 3 bases at J, leaving 7 bases unmatched. In germline, CDR1 is SGHAT, CDR2 FQNNGV. The CDR3 region has the DNA TGTGCCAGCAGCTTATCAGCGGGACCCCTCTACGAGCAGTACTTC. Amino acids: CASSLSAGPLYEQYF.

This chain connects TRBV30 to TRBJ2-7; D might be TRBD1 (6 bases). Germline V CDR1 and CDR2: GTSNPN, SVGIG (reference sequence). V was shortened by 1 base and J by 2 bases, with 15 bases between the two germline ends. The CDR3 length is 15 residues. The CDR3 loop reads CAWSGGTGKTYEQYF. The DNA for the CDR3 is TGTGCCTGGAGTGGGGGTACAGGGAAGACCTACGAGCAGTACTTC.

The J gene is TRBJ2-3, the V gene TRBV4-1; TRBD1 aligns across 10 bases. Germline V gene sequence: CDR1 MGHRA, CDR2 YSYEKL. The V and J ends lost 3 bases and 5 bases, in that order; junction bases with no gene match: 8. The CDR3 totals 16 residues. CDR3 sequence (DNA): TGCGCCAGCAGCCAGTTCCGGGACAGGGGACAAGATACGCAGTATTTT. It encodes CASSQFRDRGQDTQYF.

About this clone itself: The same CDR3 also results from other DNA sequences found in this sample. The chain employs TRBV5-1 and TRBJ2-7; 9 bases line up with TRBD1. Germline CDR1 reads SGHRS; CDR2 reads YFSETQ. Trimming at V came to 3 bases and at J to 3 bases, leaving 4 bases not matched to a gene. The CDR3 totals 14 residues. Written as DNA, the CDR3 is TGCGCCAGCAGCTCACCGGGACAGGGCTACGAGCAGTACTTC. Its translation is CASSSPGQGYEQYF.

The V call is TRBV5-4, the J call TRBJ2-5; perhaps TRBD2 as D (6 bases). TRBJ2-7 explains the end of the DNA better; the J call may be wrong. Per the germline V gene, CDR1 is SGHNT and CDR2 is YYREEE (reference sequence). This CDR3 spans 13 amino acids. The CDR3 sequence is CASRSSGRYEQYF. DNA for the CDR3: TGTGCCAGCAGATCGAGCGGGCGATACGAGCAGTACTTC.

The chain joins TRBV7-9 to TRBJ1-1; D might be TRBD1 (6 bases). V lost 8 bases to trimming and J lost 0 bases, with 7 bases between them. The germline V gene encodes CDR1 SEHNR and CDR2 FQNEAQ (reference sequence). The CDR3 covers 12 residues. The CDR3 DNA is TGTGCCAGCCAGGGGCTGAACACTGAAGCTTTCTTT. Its protein product is CASQGLNTEAFF.

The chain carries TRBV6-1 and TRBJ1-1; the D is unclear. From germline, CDR1 is MNHNS and CDR2 SASEGT. The CDR3 extends over 13 amino acids. With 6 bases removed from V and 0 bases from J, the gap between germline ends came to 8 bases. In DNA, the CDR3 is TGTGCCAGCAGGGTACAGATGAACACTGAAGCTTTCTTT. This gives the protein CASRVQMNTEAFF.

This clone was recorded only once. The rearrangement joins TRBV6-5 to TRBJ2-5, with D perhaps assigned TRBD1 or TRBD2 (5 bases each). The J call may be in error: the DNA end matches TRBJ2-7 better. The CDR3 consists of 14 residues. In germline, CDR1 is MNHEY, CDR2 SVGAGI. The DNA of the CDR3 is TGTGCCAGCAATTGGAAGACAGATGGGGGCGAGCAGTACTTC. Translated, it gives CASNWKTDGGEQYF.

The CDR3 loop is CASSWGPSNTGELFF. In nucleotides, the CDR3 is TGCGCCAGCAGTTGGGGGCCCTCGAACACCGGGGAGCTGTTTTTT. The rearrangement links TRBV5-1 to TRBJ2-2, with D possibly being TRBD1 (6 bases). The ends were cut back, 5 bases at V and 0 bases at J, with 11 bases in the middle. Germline CDR1 is SGHRS and CDR2 is YFSETQ. The CDR3 is 15 amino acids.

With respect to this clone: Compared with germline, one end of the junction differs, possibly owing to a read error. The V gene is TRBV30, the J gene TRBJ2-5; 9 nucleotides match TRBD2. This CDR3 has 15 amino acids. Germline values: CDR1 GTSNPN, CDR2 SVGIG (reference sequence). The CDR3 spells CAWSSGTSLLEIQYF. CDR3 DNA: TGTGCCTGGAGTTCCGGGACTAGCTTATTGGAGATCCAGTACTTC.

This rearrangement joins TRBV4-1 to TRBJ1-2, with a tentative D call TRBD1 (5 bases). Trimming cost V 0 bases and J 5 bases, with 10 bases left between them. CDR1 is MGHRA, CDR2 YSYEKL, per germline. The CDR3 is 14 residues long. DNA of the CDR3: TGCGCCAGCAGCCAAGATGACAGATCGTATGGCTACACCTTC. This encodes CASSQDDRSYGYTF.

J is TRBJ2-1 and V is TRBV11-3; D is uncertain. The germline V gene encodes CDR1 SGHNT and CDR2 YENEEA. This CDR3 is 14 amino acids long. V lost 1 base and J lost 6, with 10 bases in between. The CDR3 region is CASSLVGGFNEQFF. Here the CDR3 DNA reads TGTGCCAGCAGCTTAGTAGGCGGATTCAATGAGCAGTTCTTC.